These 25 T cell receptor beta chains came from one sample sequenced in a study of naive and memory T cell subsets. Both TRBC1 and TRBC2 were covered by a beta constant-region primer of two equimolar oligonucleotides. Nested alpha and beta constant-region primers with the SP2 primer drove four PCR rounds on ligated cDNA. TCRdb itself ran the UMI-ligation and nested PCR reads through MiXCR, one entry per CDR3 protein. This sample has over 65,000 distinct CDR3 sequences; around 9% occur once, and the top ten carry 1.2%. The sequencing input was naive CD8+ T cells from blood. These receptors were collected from a human donor in good health.

This clonotype was picked up many times. The rearrangement links TRBV2 to TRBJ2-2, with 10 bases identical to TRBD2. From germline, CDR1 is SNHLY and CDR2 FYNNEI. The CDR3 covers 19 residues. Losses at the gene ends were 7 bases for V and 4 bases for J; bases not matched to a gene: 18. The CDR3 DNA reads TGTGCCAGCACAACTAGGGCCCAGCGGGAGGGAGTTGGCACCGGGGAGCTGTTTTTT. It yields the protein CASTTRAQREGVGTGELFF.

This clonotype was counted many times. The rearrangement links TRBV7-9 to TRBJ2-1; D ambiguous. CDR3 length: 16 residues. CDR1 SEHNR and CDR2 FQNEAQ come from the germline V gene (reference sequence). Trimming took 5 bases from V and 2 from J, leaving 16 bases between them. CDR3 protein: CASSPTTTPTYNEQFF. CDR3 DNA sequence: TGTGCCAGCAGCCCAACCACGACACCCACCTACAATGAGCAGTTCTTC.

This clonotype came up a few times. This chain uses TRBV6-6 with TRBJ2-3, with D unclear. Trimming cost V 1 base and J 0 bases, with 2 bases left between them. In germline, CDR1 is MNHNY, CDR2 SVGAGI (reference sequence). This CDR3 spans 13 amino acids. The CDR3 protein is CASSYYSTDTQYF. The CDR3 DNA sequence: TGTGCCAGCAGTTACTACAGCACAGATACGCAGTATTTT.

V and J are TRBV27 and TRBJ2-1, with a possible D match to TRBD2 (5 bases). CDR1 and CDR2 (germline): MNHEY, SMNVEV (reference sequence). The V gene lost 3 bases and the J gene lost 5 bases, with 11 bases spanning the gap. This CDR3 comprises 14 residues. In DNA, the CDR3 is TGTGCCAGCAGTTTCACGAGGGCCGACAATGAGCAGTTCTTC. The encoded protein is CASSFTRADNEQFF.

This clonotype came up a few times. The chain carries TRBV27 and TRBJ2-7; 7 bases match TRBD1. The CDR3 totals 15 residues. J was trimmed by 2 bases and V by 1 base; bases with no gene match: 5. Looked up from germline, CDR1 is MNHEY and CDR2 is SMNVEV (reference sequence). For the CDR3, the DNA is TGTGCCAGCAGTTTATTCGGACAGGTCGCCTACGAGCAGTACTTC. Protein sequence: CASSLFGQVAYEQYF.

This clonotype came up a few times. This sequence joins TRBV19 and TRBJ2-7, with 7 bases fitting TRBD1. The CDR3 loop spans 14 amino acids. The germline gives CDR1 LNHDA, CDR2 SQIVND (reference sequence). Unmatched junction bases numbered 7, after V lost 5 bases and J lost 3 bases. The CDR3 loop reads CASSVTGEGYEQYF. The CDR3 DNA is TGTGCCAGTAGTGTAACAGGGGAAGGCTACGAGCAGTACTTC. The full variable domain, its missing parts supplied by reference TRBV19 and TRBJ2-7, is DGGITQSPKYLFRKEGQNVTLSCEQNLNHDAMYWYRQDPGQGLRLIYYSQIVNDFQKGDIAEGYSVSREKKESFPLTVTSAQKNPTAFYLCASSVTGEGYEQYFGPGTRLTVT.

The table lists this clonotype with a count of one. J is TRBJ2-4 and V is TRBV20-1, with 7 nucleotides matching TRBD1. V shed 4 bases, J shed 1 base, and the junction held 13 bases outside the gene matches. CDR3 size: 17 residues. Germline V gives CDR1 DFQATT, CDR2 SNEGSKA (reference sequence). CDR3 sequence reads: CSAISSEGADAKNIQYF. The CDR3 DNA sequence: TGCAGTGCTATTAGCTCAGAGGGGGCGGACGCCAAAAACATTCAGTACTTC.

There are many counts of this clonotype. This rearrangement joins TRBV7-9 to TRBJ1-5; maybe TRBD1 (5 bases). The germline V gene encodes CDR1 SEHNR and CDR2 FQNEAQ (reference sequence). Between the trimmed V and J ends, which lost 8 bases and 5 bases, there was a span of 10 bases. CDR3 size: 12 residues. The DNA of the CDR3 is TGTGCCAGCCGGGACGGAGATCAGCCCCAGCATTTT. The encoded protein is CASRDGDQPQHF.

The table lists this clonotype with many counts. The chain couples TRBV30 to TRBJ2-3; D ambiguous. Germline-derived CDR1 and CDR2 are GTSNPN and SVGIG (reference sequence). V was pared by 3 bases and J by 6 bases, with 10 bases between. The length of the CDR3 is 12 residues. DNA of the CDR3: TGTGCCTGGAGCCCCGCCGCGGATACGCAGTATTTT. This encodes CAWSPAADTQYF.

There are many counts of this clonotype. The chain carries TRBV20-1 and TRBJ2-7; 10 bases are shared with TRBD1. Germline CDR1 DFQATT, CDR2 SNEGSKA (reference sequence). The CDR3 spans 13 residues. Unmatched junction bases numbered 1, after V lost 3 bases and J lost 2 bases. CDR3 in DNA: TGCAGTGCTAGGGGACAGGGGACCTACGAGCAGTACTTC. Protein product: CSARGQGTYEQYF.

This chain uses TRBV27 with TRBJ2-2; possibly TRBD1 for D (6 bases). This CDR3 is built from 17 residues. Germline assignment: CDR1 MNHEY and CDR2 SMNVEV (reference sequence). Trimming pared 1 base from V and 0 bases from J, leaving 12 bases between. CDR3 amino acids: CASSLFTGISNTGELFF. DNA of the CDR3: TGTGCCAGCAGTTTATTCACAGGGATCTCGAACACCGGGGAGCTGTTTTTT.

This clonotype has just a few counts. Written as DNA, the CDR3 is TGCGCCAGCACCTTCGGGAGGACCAGTTCCTACGAGCAGTACTTC. Its protein is CASTFGRTSSYEQYF. This chain joins TRBV10-2 and TRBJ2-7, with TRBD2 matching over 7 bases. The V and J ends lost 7 bases and 1 base, in that order; junction bases with no gene match: 10. Looked up from germline, CDR1 is WSHSY and CDR2 is SAAADI. This CDR3 has 15 amino acids.

This clonotype was picked up many times. This rearrangement joins TRBV5-1 to TRBJ2-5, with D perhaps TRBD1 or TRBD2 (5 bases each). Germline-derived CDR1 and CDR2 are SGHRS and YFSETQ. Trimming removed 4 bases at V and 6 bases at J, with 19 bases between. This CDR3 spans 15 amino acids. The CDR3 is CASSPEVRETKTQYF. Written as DNA, the CDR3 is TGCGCCAGCAGCCCGGAAGTCAGGGAGACAAAGACCCAGTACTTC.

The chain carries TRBV5-6 and TRBJ1-5; perhaps TRBD1 as D (6 bases). In germline, CDR1 is SGHDT, CDR2 YYEEEE. Trimming removed 3 bases from V and 3 bases from J, with 13 bases in between. The CDR3 is 15 residues long. The DNA for the CDR3 is TGTGCCAGCAGCTCGAAACAGGGCTTCAATCAGCCCCAGCATTTT. It encodes CASSSKQGFNQPQHF. The whole variable domain, filled in from reference TRBV5-6 and TRBJ1-5, reads DAGVTQSPTHLIKTRGQQVTLRCSPKSGHDTVSWYQQALGQGPQFIFQYYEEEERQRGNFPDRFSGHQFPNYSSELNVNALLLGDSALYLCASSSKQGFNQPQHFGDGTRLSIL.

V is TRBV21-1 and J is TRBJ1-6. TRBV21-1 is assigned pseudogene status. The CDR3 has 14 residues. This CDR3 reads CASSSVRTNSPLHF. CDR3 nucleotide sequence: TGTGCCAGCAGCAGTGTAAGGACGAATTCACCCCTCCACTTT.

This clonotype appeared many times. V is TRBV29-1 and J is TRBJ2-1, with D maybe TRBD2 (6 bases). V lost 6 bases to trimming and J lost 10 bases, with 13 bases between them. The CDR3 consists of 11 residues. The germline gives CDR1 SQVTM, CDR2 ANQGSEA. The CDR3, as DNA: TGCAGCGTGTCGGCGGGGCCCGAGCAGTTCTTC. Amino acids: CSVSAGPEQFF.

The rearrangement links TRBV27 to TRBJ1-2, with TRBD1 identical over 7 bases. Looked up from germline, CDR1 is MNHEY and CDR2 is SMNVEV (reference sequence). The CDR3 loop spans 17 amino acids. Losses at the gene ends were 0 bases for V and 8 bases for J; bases not matched to a gene: 15. The DNA for the CDR3 is TGTGCCAGCAGTTTATCGATGGGGAGGGGGCTATTGGGAGGCTACACCTTC. It specifies CASSLSMGRGLLGGYTF.

The rearrangement joins TRBV20-1 to TRBJ2-3; TRBD1 is a possible D gene (6 bases). The CDR3 consists of 15 residues. The V end lost 2 bases, the J end lost 2 bases, and 14 bases lay between the germline ends. Per germline, CDR1 DFQATT and CDR2 SNEGSKA (reference sequence). The CDR3 protein is CSARTPGQDTDTQYF. DNA of the CDR3: TGCAGTGCTAGAACTCCGGGACAAGACACAGATACGCAGTATTTT.

The chain recombines TRBV18 with TRBJ1-1, with D perhaps matching TRBD1 (5 bases). The CDR3 runs 13 residues. CDR1 and CDR2 (germline): KGHSH, LQKENI. V was trimmed by 2 bases and J by 6 bases, leaving 10 bases between them. The CDR3 spells CASSPSGHPEAFF. DNA of the CDR3: TGTGCCAGCTCACCAAGTGGACACCCTGAAGCTTTCTTT.

This clonotype appeared many times. The gene calls are TRBV27 and TRBJ1-2; 9 nucleotides agree with TRBD1. The CDR3 loop spans 16 amino acids. V trimming: 5 bases; J trimming: 7 bases; junction bases outside the gene matches: 14. The germline V gene has CDR1 MNHEY and CDR2 SMNVEV (reference sequence). The CDR3 nucleotides read TGTGCCAGCAGTCCCCCCCACAGGGGGCGATCGGGTGGCTACACCTTC. This translates into CASSPPHRGRSGGYTF.

The sample holds many counts of this clonotype. The V call is TRBV25-1, the J call TRBJ2-1, with 9 bases aligning to TRBD2. The CDR3 has 16 residues. CDR1 MGHDK and CDR2 SYGVNS come from the germline V gene. The V gene end was trimmed by 4 bases and the J gene end by 4 bases; junction bases not matched to a gene: 8. The CDR3 protein is CASSGRLAAQYNEQFF. Written as DNA, the CDR3 is TGTGCCAGCAGTGGGAGACTAGCGGCACAATACAATGAGCAGTTCTTC.

This clonotype came up a few times. The chain couples TRBV28 to TRBJ1-5, with unresolved D. With 1 base removed from V and 0 bases from J, the gap between germline ends came to 7 bases. The V gene's germline CDR1 is MDHEN and CDR2 SYDVKM. CDR3 length: 15 residues. DNA of the CDR3: TGTGCCAGCAGTTTATCAGGATATAGCAATCAGCCCCAGCATTTT. Translated: CASSLSGYSNQPQHF.

This clonotype has just a few counts. V gene TRBV10-3 combines with J gene TRBJ2-4; 14 positions match TRBD2. V was clipped by 0 bases and J by 7 bases; unmatched bases: 2. The CDR3 runs to 16 residues. Germline lookup yields CDR1 ENHRY and CDR2 SYGVKD. In nucleotides, the CDR3 is TGTGCCATCAGTGAGTCAGGGACTAGCGGGAGTAACATTCAGTACTTC. It translates to CAISESGTSGSNIQYF.

Regarding this clonotype: A much larger clone differs from this one at a single base, so this may be a read error. The CDR3 DNA sequence: TGTGCCAGCAGTGGAACTGGGGTGGTCTACAATGAGCAGTTCTTC. It encodes CASSGTGVVYNEQFF. This chain joins TRBV2 and TRBJ2-1; D is ambiguous. This CDR3 is built from 15 residues. V gave up 4 bases and J gave up 3 bases, with 13 bases separating them. Germline loops: CDR1 SNHLY, CDR2 FYNNEI.

This clonotype was seen repeatedly, ten times or more. This rearrangement joins TRBV29-1 to TRBJ2-7, with 8 bases identical to TRBD1. Germline loops: CDR1 SQVTM, CDR2 ANQGSEA. This CDR3 region has 14 residues. V was clipped by 2 bases and J by 2 bases; unmatched bases: 5. The CDR3 nucleotides read TGCAGCGTTGAACTGACAGGGGCTACCTACGAGCAGTACTTC. As protein: CSVELTGATYEQYF.